The 2 T cell receptor beta chains below were found in one sample sequenced in a study of T-cell reconstitution after alpha-beta-depleted transplantation in children. A library of TCRbeta sequences, prepared with unique molecular identifiers, was generated. TCRdb reprocessed the PCR reads with MiXCR, giving one entry per CDR3 protein. Of around 60,000 distinct CDR3 sequences listed, 44% were seen once; the top ten hold less than 98%. This sample comprised PBMCs, mostly from graft donor cells, obtained 360 days after TCRalphabeta/CD19-depleted stem cell transplant. The source of these receptors is a male patient between 10 and 17 years old who had a stem cell transplant for acute lymphoblastic leukemia, so the T cells may come from the graft donor.

This CDR3 reads CASSQGVIAGGNEQFF. The CDR3 DNA reads as TGTGCCAGCAGCCAAGGAGTAATAGCGGGAGGCAATGAGCAGTTCTTC. The rearrangement joins TRBV3-1 to TRBJ2-1, with 10 bases fitting TRBD2. This CDR3 contains 16 residues. From germline, CDR1 is LGHDT and CDR2 YNNKEL (reference sequence). V lost 1 base and J lost 6; bases outside the gene matches: 6.

V and J are TRBV7-6 and TRBJ2-2; D unclear. V was trimmed by 1 base and J by 7 bases, leaving 10 bases between them. The CDR3 spans 14 residues. The germline gives CDR1 SGHVS, CDR2 FNYEAQ. DNA of the CDR3: TGTGCCAGCAGCTTAGGCTCAGCCGGCGGGGAGCTGTTTTTT. This sequence encodes CASSLGSAGGELFF.